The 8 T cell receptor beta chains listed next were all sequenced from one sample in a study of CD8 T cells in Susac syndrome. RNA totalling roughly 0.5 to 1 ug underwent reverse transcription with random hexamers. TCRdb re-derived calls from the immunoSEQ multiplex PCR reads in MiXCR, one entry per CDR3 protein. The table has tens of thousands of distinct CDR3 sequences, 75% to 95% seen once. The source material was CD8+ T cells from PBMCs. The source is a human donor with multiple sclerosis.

The CDR3: CASSYWVSTGLTDTQYF. For the CDR3, the DNA is TGTGCCAGCAGTTACTGGGTCTCGACAGGGCTCACAGATACGCAGTATTTT. This chain joins TRBV6-5 and TRBJ2-3, with 7 bases identical to TRBD1. This CDR3 contains 17 residues. Losses at the gene ends were 1 base for V and 2 bases for J; bases not matched to a gene: 9. CDR1 and CDR2 (germline): MNHEY, SVGAGI.

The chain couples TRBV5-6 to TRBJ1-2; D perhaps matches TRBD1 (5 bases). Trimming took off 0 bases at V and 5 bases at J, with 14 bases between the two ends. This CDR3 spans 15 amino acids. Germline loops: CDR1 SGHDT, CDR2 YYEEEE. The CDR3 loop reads CASSLEGTPTYGYTF. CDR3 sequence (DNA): TGTGCCAGCAGCTTGGAGGGGACGCCAACGTATGGCTACACCTTC.

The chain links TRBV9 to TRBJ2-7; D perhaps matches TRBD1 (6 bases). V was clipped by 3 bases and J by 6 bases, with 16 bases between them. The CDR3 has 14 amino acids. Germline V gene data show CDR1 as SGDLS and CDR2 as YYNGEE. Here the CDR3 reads CASSEQGNLGEQYF. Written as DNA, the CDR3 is TGTGCCAGCAGCGAGCAGGGGAATCTTGGCGAGCAGTACTTC.

CDR3 sequence reads: CASSAGTEAFF. CDR3 bases: TGTGCCAGCAGCGCGGGGACTGAAGCTTTCTTT. This sequence joins TRBV9 and TRBJ1-1; D gene uncertain. Trimming left V 3 bases short and J 5 bases short, with 5 bases between. Germline CDR1 reads SGDLS; CDR2 reads YYNGEE. This CDR3 comprises 11 residues.

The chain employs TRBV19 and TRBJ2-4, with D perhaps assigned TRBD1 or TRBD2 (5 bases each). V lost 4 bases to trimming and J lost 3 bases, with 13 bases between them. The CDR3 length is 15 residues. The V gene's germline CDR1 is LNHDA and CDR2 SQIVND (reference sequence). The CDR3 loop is CASSTPGTGKNIQYF. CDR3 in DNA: TGTGCCAGTAGTACCCCAGGGACGGGCAAAAACATTCAGTACTTC.

The CDR3 DNA sequence: TGCAGTGCTAGAGACGACAGGGGAACCTCCTACGAGCAGTACTTC. It codes for CSARDDRGTSYEQYF. The chain recombines TRBV20-1 with TRBJ2-7; TRBD1 aligns across 8 bases. Germline assignment: CDR1 DFQATT and CDR2 SNEGSKA (reference sequence). Losses at the gene ends were 0 bases for V and 0 bases for J; bases not matched to a gene: 4. The CDR3 runs to 15 residues.

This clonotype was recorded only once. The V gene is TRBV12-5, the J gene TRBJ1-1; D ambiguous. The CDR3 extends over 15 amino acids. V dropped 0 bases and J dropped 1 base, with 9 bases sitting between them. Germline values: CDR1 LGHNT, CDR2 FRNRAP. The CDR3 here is CASGLVPPGNTEAFF. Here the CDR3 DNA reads TGTGCTAGTGGTTTGGTACCTCCGGGGAACACTGAAGCTTTCTTT. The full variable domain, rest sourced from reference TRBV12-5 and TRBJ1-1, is DARVTQTPRHKVTEMGQEVTMRCQPILGHNTVFWYRQTMMQGLELLAYFRNRAPLDDSGMPKDRFSAEMPDATLATLKIQPSEPRDSAVYFCASGLVPPGNTEAFFGQGTRLTVV.

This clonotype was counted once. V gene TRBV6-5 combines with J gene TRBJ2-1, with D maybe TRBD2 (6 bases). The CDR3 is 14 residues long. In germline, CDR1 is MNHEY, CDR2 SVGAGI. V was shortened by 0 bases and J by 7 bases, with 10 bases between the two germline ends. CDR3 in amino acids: CASSYSRRGNEQFF. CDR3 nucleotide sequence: TGTGCCAGCAGTTACTCGAGGAGGGGTAATGAGCAGTTCTTC.